This T cell receptor beta chain was sequenced during a study of blood T cell repertoires in COVID-19. Produced via immunoSEQ multiplex PCR; TCRdb's table is partial and in-frame only. Of a few hundred thousand clones listed, 80% to 90% are singletons. This CDR3 contains 13 residues. The germline V gene has CDR1 LGHDT and CDR2 YNNKEL (reference sequence). With V trimmed by 5 bases and J by 2 bases, 3 bases remained unmatched. Sequencing was carried out using peripheral blood. The chain recombines TRBV3-1 (or the pseudogene TRBV3-2) with TRBJ2-7; the match to TRBD2 covers 7 bases. The sequence was collected from a man between 25 and 39 years old with acute or convalescent COVID-19. CDR3 loop: CASSTRGAYEQYF. The CDR3 DNA reads as TGTGCCAGCAGCACACGGGGGGCCTACGAGCAGTACTTC.